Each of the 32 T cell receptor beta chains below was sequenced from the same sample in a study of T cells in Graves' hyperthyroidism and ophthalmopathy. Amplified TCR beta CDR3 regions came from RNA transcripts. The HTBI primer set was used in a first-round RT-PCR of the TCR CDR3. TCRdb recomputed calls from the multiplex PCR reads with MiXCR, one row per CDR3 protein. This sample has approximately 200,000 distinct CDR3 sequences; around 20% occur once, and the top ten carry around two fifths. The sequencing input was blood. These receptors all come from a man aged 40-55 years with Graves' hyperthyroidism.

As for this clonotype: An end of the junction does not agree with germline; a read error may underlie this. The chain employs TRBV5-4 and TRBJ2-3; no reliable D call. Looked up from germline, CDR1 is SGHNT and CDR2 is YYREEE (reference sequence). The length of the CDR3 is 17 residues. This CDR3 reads CASGLGRAAIYTDTQYF. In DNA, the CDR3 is TGTGCCAGCGGCTTGGGCCGGGCAGCGATATACACAGATACGCAGTATTTT.

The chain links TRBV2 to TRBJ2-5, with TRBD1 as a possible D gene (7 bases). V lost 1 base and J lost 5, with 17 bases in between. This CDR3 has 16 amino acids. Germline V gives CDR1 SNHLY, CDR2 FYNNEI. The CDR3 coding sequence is TGTGCCAGCAGTGAAGTCGCCAGGGGGGCCTGGGAGACCCAGTACTTC. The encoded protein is CASSEVARGAWETQYF.

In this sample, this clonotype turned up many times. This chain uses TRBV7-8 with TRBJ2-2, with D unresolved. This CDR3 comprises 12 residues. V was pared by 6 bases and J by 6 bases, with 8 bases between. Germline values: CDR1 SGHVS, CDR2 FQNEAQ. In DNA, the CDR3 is TGTGCCAGCAGGATCACTGCCGGGGAGCTGTTTTTT. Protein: CASRITAGELFF.

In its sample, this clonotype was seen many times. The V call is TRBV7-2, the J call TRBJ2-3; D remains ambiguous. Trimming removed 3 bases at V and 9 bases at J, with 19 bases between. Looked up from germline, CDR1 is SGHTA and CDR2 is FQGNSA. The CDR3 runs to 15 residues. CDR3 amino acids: CASSFSQMAVGTQYF. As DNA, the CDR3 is TGTGCCAGCAGCTTCTCGCAAATGGCTGTTGGGACGCAGTATTTT.

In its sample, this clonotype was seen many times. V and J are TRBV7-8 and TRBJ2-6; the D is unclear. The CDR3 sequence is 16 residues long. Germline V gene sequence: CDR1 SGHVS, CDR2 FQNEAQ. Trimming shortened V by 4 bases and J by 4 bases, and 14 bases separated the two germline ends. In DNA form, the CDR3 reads TGTGCCAGCAGCTCCGCGGCTGGGTTCGGGGCCAACGTCCTGACTTTC. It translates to CASSSAAGFGANVLTF.

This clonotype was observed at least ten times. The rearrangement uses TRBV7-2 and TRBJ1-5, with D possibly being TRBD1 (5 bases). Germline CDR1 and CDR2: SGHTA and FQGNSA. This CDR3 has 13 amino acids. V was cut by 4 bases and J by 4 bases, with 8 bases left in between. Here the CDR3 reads CASSSDRNQPQHF. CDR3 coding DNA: TGTGCCAGCAGCTCCGACAGAAATCAGCCCCAGCATTTT. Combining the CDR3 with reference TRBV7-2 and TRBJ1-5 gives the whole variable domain GAGVSQSPSNKVTEKGKDVELRCDPISGHTALYWYRQSLGQGLEFLIYFQGNSAPDKSGLPSDRFSAERTGGSVSTLTIQRTQQEDSAVYLCASSSDRNQPQHFGDGTRLSIL.

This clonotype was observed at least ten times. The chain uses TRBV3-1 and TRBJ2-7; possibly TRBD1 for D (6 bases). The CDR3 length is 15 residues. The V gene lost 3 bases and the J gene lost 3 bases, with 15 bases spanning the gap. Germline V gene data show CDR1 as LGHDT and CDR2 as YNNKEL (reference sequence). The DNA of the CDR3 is TGTGCCAGCAGCCATCCGACAGGAGCCCTCTACGAGCAGTACTTC. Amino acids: CASSHPTGALYEQYF.

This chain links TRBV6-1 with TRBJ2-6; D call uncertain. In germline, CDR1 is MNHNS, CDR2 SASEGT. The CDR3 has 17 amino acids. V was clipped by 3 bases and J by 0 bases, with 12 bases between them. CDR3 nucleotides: TGTGCCAGCAGTGAGTTAGGAACCTTCTCTGGGGCCAACGTCCTGACTTTC. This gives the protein CASSELGTFSGANVLTF.

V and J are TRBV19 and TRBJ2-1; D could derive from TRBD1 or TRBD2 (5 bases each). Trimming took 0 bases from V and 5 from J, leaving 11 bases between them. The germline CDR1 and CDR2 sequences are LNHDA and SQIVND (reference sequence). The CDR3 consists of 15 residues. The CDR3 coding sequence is TGTGCCAGTAGTATAGACCGGGACCGAAACAATGAGCAGTTCTTC. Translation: CASSIDRDRNNEQFF. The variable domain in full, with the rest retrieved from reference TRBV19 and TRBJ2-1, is DGGITQSPKYLFRKEGQNVTLSCEQNLNHDAMYWYRQDPGQGLRLIYYSQIVNDFQKGDIAEGYSVSREKKESFPLTVTSAQKNPTAFYLCASSIDRDRNNEQFFGPGTRLTVL.

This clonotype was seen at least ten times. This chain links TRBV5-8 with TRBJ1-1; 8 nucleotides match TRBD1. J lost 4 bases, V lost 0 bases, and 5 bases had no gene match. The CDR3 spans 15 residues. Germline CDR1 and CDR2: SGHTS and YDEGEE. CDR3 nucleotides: TGTGCCAGCAGCTTGGGAACCGACAGGGGCACTGAAGCTTTCTTT. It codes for CASSLGTDRGTEAFF. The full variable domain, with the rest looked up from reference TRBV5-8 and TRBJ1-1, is EAGVTQSPTHLIKTRGQQATLRCSPISGHTSVYWYQQALGLGLQFLLWYDEGEERNRGNFPPRFSGRQFPNYSSELNVNALELEDSALYLCASSLGTDRGTEAFFGQGTRLTVV.

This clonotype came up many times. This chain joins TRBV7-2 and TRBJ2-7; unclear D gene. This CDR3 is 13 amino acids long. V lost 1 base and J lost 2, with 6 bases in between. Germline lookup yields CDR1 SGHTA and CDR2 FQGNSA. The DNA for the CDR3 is TGTGCCAGCAGCTTAGATTTCGCCTACGAGCAGTACTTC. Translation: CASSLDFAYEQYF. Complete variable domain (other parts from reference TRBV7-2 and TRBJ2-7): GAGVSQSPSNKVTEKGKDVELRCDPISGHTALYWYRQSLGQGLEFLIYFQGNSAPDKSGLPSDRFSAERTGGSVSTLTIQRTQQEDSAVYLCASSLDFAYEQYFGPGTRLTVT.

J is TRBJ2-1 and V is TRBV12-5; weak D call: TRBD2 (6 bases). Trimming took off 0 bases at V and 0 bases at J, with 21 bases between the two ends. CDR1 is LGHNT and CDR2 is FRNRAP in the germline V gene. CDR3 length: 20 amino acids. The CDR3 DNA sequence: TGTGCTAGTGGTTTGGTACTATCGGGACTCTCCTCCAGCTCCTACAATGAGCAGTTCTTC. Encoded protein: CASGLVLSGLSSSSYNEQFF.

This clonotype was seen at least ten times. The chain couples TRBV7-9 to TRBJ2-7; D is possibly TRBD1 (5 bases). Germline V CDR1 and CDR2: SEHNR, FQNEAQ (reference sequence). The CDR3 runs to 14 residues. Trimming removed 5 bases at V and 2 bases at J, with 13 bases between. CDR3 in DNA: TGTGCCAGCAGCCAAGGACAAAACACCTACGAGCAGTACTTC. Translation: CASSQGQNTYEQYF.

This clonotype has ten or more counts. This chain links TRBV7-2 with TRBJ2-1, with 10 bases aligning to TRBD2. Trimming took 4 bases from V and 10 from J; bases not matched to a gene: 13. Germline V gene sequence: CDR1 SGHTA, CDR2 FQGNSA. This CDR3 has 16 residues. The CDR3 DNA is TGTGCCAGCAGCTACGAAGCGGGGGGGCCTAGGGAAGAGCAGTTCTTC. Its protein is CASSYEAGGPREEQFF. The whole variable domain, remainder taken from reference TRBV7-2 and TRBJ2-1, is GAGVSQSPSNKVTEKGKDVELRCDPISGHTALYWYRQSLGQGLEFLIYFQGNSAPDKSGLPSDRFSAERTGGSVSTLTIQRTQQEDSAVYLCASSYEAGGPREEQFFGPGTRLTVL.

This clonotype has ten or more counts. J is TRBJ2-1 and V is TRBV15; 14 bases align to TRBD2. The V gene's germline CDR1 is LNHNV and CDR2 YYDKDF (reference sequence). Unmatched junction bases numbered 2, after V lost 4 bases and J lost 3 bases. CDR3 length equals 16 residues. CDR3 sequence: CATSTGLAGGYNEQFF. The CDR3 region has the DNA TGTGCCACCAGCACCGGACTAGCGGGGGGCTACAATGAGCAGTTCTTC. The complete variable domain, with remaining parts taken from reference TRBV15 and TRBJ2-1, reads DAMVIQNPRYQVTQFGKPVTLSCSQTLNHNVMYWYQQKSSQAPKLLFHYYDKDFNNEADTPDNFQSRRPNTSFCFLDIRSPGLGDTAMYLCATSTGLAGGYNEQFFGPGTRLTVL.

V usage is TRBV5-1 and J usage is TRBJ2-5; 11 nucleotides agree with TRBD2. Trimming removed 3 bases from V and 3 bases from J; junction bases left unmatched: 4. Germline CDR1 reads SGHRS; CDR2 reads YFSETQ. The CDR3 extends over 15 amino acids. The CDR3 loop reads CASSYSGGAEETQYF. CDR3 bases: TGCGCCAGCAGCTATAGCGGGGGGGCGGAAGAGACCCAGTACTTC.

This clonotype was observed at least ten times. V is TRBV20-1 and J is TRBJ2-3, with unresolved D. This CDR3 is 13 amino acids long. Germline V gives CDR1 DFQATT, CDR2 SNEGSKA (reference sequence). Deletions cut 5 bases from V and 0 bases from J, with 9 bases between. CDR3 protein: CSAPDVSTDTQYF. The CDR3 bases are TGCAGTGCTCCAGATGTCAGCACAGATACGCAGTATTTT.

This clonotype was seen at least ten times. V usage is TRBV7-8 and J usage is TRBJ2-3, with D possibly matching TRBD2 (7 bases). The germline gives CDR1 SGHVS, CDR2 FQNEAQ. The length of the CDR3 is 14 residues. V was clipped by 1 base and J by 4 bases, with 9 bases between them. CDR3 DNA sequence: TGTGCCAGCAGCTTAGAAGGGGGGGCAGATACGCAGTATTTT. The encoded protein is CASSLEGGADTQYF.

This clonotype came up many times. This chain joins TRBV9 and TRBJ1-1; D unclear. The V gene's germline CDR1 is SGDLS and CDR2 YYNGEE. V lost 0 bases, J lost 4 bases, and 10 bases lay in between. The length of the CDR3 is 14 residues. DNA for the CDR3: TGTGCCAGCAGCGTAGACGGGGTTTCCACTGAAGCTTTCTTT. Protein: CASSVDGVSTEAFF. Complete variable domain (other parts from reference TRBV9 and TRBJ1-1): DSGVTQTPKHLITATGQRVTLRCSPRSGDLSVYWYQQSLDQGLQFLIQYYNGEERAKGNILERFSAQQFPDLHSELNLSSLELGDSALYFCASSVDGVSTEAFFGQGTRLTVV.

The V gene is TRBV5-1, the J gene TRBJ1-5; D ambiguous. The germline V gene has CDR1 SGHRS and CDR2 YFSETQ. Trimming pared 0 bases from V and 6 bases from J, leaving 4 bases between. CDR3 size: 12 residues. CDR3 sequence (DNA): TGCGCCAGCAGCTTGGTAGTTCAGCCCCAGCATTTT. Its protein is CASSLVVQPQHF.

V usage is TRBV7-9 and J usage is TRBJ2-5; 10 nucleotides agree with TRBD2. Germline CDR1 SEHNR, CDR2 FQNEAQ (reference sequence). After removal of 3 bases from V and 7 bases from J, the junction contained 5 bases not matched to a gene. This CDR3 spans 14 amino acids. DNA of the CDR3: TGTGCCAGCAGCTTTCTAGCGGGAGTAGGGACCCAGTACTTC. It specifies CASSFLAGVGTQYF.

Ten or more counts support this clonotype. The CDR3 nucleotides read TGTGCCAGCAGTGAAACAGGGGGCTATGGCTACACCTTC. Its protein product is CASSETGGYGYTF. This chain uses TRBV2 with TRBJ1-2; 8 nucleotides line up with TRBD1. The CDR3 sequence is 13 residues long. V lost 2 bases and J lost 4; bases outside the gene matches: 0. CDR1 is SNHLY and CDR2 is FYNNEI in the germline V gene.

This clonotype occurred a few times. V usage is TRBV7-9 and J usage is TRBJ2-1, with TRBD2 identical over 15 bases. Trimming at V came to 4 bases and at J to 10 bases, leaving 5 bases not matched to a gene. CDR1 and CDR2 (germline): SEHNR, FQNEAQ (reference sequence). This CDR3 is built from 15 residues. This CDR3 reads CASSSGLAGGGEQFF. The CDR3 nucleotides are TGTGCCAGCAGCTCCGGACTAGCGGGGGGGGGGGAGCAGTTCTTC. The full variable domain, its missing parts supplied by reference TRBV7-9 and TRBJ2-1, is DTGVSQNPRHKITKRGQNVTFRCDPISEHNRLYWYRQTLGQGPEFLTYFQNEAQLEKSRLLSDRFSAERPKGSFSTLEIQRTEQGDSAMYLCASSSGLAGGGEQFFGPGTRLTVL.

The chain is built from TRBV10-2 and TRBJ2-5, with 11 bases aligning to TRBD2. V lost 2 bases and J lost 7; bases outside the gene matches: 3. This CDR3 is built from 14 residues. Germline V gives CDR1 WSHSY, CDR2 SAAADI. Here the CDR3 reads CASSESSGGGTQYF. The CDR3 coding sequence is TGCGCCAGCAGTGAGAGTAGCGGGGGGGGGACCCAGTACTTC.

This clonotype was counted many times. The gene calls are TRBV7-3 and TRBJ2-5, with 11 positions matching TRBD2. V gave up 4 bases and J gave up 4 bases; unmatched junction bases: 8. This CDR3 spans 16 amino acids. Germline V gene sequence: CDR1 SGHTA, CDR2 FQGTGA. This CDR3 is CASSSGRTSGLETQYF. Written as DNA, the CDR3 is TGTGCCAGCAGCTCCGGGAGGACTAGCGGGCTAGAGACCCAGTACTTC. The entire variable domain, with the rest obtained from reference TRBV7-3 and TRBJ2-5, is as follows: GAGVSQTPSNKVTEKGKYVELRCDPISGHTALYWYRQSLGQGPEFLIYFQGTGAADDSGLPNDRFFAVRPEGSVSTLKIQRTERGDSAVYLCASSSGRTSGLETQYFGPGTRLLVL.

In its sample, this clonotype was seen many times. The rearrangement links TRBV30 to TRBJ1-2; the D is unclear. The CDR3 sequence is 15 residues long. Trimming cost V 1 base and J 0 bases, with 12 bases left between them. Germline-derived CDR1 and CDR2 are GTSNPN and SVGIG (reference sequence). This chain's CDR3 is CAWSGGEVANYGYTF. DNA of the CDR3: TGTGCCTGGAGTGGTGGAGAGGTAGCTAACTATGGCTACACCTTC.

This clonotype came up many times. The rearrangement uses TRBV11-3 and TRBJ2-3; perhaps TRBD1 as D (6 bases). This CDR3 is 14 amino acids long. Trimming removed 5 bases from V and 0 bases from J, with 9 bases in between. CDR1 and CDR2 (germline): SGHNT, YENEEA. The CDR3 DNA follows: TGTGCCAGCAGCCGGGACACAAGCACAGATACGCAGTATTTT. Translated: CASSRDTSTDTQYF.

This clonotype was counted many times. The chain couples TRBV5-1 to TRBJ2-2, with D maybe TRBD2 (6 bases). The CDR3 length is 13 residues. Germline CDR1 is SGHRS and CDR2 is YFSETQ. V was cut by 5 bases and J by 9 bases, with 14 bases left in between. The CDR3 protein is CASSPEGWRELFF. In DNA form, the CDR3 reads TGCGCCAGCAGTCCGGAGGGTTGGAGGGAGCTGTTTTTT.

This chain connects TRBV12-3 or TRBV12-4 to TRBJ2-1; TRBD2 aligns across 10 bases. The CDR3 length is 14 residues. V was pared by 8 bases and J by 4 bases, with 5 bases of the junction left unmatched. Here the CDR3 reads CASQISGGYNEQFF. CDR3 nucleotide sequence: TGTGCCAGCCAAATTAGCGGGGGGTACAATGAGCAGTTCTTC.

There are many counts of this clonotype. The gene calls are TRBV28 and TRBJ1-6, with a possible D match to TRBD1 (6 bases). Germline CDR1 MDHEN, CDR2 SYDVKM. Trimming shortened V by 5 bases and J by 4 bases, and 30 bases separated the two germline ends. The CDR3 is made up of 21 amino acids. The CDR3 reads CASSPIIYSGNTQGYNSPLHF. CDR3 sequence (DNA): TGTGCCAGCAGTCCCATTATTTACTCCGGTAACACCCAGGGGTATAATTCACCCCTCCACTTT.

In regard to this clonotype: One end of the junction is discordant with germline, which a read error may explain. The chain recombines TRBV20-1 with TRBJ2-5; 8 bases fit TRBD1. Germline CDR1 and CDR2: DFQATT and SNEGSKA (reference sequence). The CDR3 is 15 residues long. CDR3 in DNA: TGCAGTGCTGGAGATATGGACAGGGTTCAGGAGACCCAGTACTTC. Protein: CSAGDMDRVQETQYF.

In DNA, the CDR3 is TGTGCCAGCAGTGACGTGGGGTCTGGGGCCAACGTCCTGACTTTC. It translates to CASSDVGSGANVLTF. J is TRBJ2-6 and V is TRBV6-4; D not certain. The V gene lost 2 bases and the J gene lost 1 base, with 6 bases spanning the gap. Germline CDR1 and CDR2: MRHNA and SNTAGT. The length of the CDR3 is 15 residues.